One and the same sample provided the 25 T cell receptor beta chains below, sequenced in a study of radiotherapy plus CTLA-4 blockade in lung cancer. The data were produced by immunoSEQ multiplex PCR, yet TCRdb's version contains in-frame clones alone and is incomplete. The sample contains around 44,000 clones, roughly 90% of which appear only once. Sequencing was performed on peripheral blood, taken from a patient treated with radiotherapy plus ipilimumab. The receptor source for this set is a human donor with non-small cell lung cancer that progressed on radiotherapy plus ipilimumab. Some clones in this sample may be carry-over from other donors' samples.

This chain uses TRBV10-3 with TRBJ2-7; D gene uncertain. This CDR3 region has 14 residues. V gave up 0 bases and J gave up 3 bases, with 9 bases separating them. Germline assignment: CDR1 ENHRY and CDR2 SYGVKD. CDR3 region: CAISESSRNYEQYF. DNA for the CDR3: TGTGCCATCAGTGAGTCTTCGAGGAACTACGAGCAGTACTTC.

CDR3 amino acids: CASSLAGEEQYF. Here the CDR3 DNA reads TGCGCCAGCAGCTTGGCGGGGGAGGAGCAGTACTTC. The V gene is TRBV5-1, the J gene TRBJ2-7, with a tentative D call TRBD2 (6 bases). The CDR3 sequence is 12 residues long. The V and J ends lost 0 bases and 7 bases respectively, with 8 bases between them. Germline V gene lookup returns CDR1 SGHRS and CDR2 YFSETQ.

CDR3 in amino acids: CASSLTGAHYEQYF. As DNA, the CDR3 is TGTGCCAGCTCACTTACCGGAGCGCACTACGAGCAGTACTTC. The chain recombines TRBV18 with TRBJ2-7; D uncertain. Trimming removed 4 bases at V and 3 bases at J, with 13 bases between. The CDR3 is 14 residues long. Per the germline V gene, CDR1 is KGHSH and CDR2 is LQKENI.

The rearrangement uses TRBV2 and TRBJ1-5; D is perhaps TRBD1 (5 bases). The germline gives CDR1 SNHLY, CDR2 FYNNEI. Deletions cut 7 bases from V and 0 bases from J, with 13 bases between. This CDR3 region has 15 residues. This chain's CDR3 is CASTREGTSNQPQHF. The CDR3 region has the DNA TGTGCCAGCACCCGGGAGGGGACTAGCAATCAGCCCCAGCATTTT.

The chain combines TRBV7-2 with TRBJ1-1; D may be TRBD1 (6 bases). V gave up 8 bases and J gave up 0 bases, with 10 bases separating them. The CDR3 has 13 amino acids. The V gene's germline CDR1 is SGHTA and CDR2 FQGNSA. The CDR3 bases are TGTGCCAGCGGCGGACAGATGAACACTGAAGCTTTCTTT. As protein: CASGGQMNTEAFF.

CDR3 bases: TGTGCCAGCGGGGGCGACGGGACAGATACGCAGTATTTT. Its protein is CASGGDGTDTQYF. The chain links TRBV27 to TRBJ2-3; D possibly corresponds to TRBD1 (6 bases). The ends were cut back, 8 bases at V and 3 bases at J, with 12 bases in the middle. This CDR3 region has 13 residues. Germline values: CDR1 MNHEY, CDR2 SMNVEV (reference sequence).

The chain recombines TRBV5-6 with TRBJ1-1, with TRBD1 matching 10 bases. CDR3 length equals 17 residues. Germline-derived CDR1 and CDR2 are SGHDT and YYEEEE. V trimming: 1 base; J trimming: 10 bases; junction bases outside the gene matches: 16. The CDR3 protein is CASSLFSDRGFRNGAFF. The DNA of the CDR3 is TGTGCCAGCAGCTTGTTCTCGGACAGGGGGTTCCGAAATGGAGCTTTCTTT.

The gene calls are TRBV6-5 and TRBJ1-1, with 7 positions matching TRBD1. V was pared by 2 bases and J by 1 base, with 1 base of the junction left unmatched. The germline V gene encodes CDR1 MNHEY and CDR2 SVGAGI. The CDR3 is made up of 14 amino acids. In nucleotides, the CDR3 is TGTGCCAGCAGTTACCAGGGGGGGAACACTGAAGCTTTCTTT. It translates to CASSYQGGNTEAFF.

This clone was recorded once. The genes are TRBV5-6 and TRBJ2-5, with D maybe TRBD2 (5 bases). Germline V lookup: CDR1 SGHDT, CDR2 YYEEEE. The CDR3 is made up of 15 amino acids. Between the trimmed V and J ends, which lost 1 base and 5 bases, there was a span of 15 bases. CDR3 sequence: CASSLIEGPRETQYF. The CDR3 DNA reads TGTGCCAGCAGCTTGATTGAGGGCCCTCGGGAGACCCAGTACTTC. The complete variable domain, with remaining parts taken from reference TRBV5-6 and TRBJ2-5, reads DAGVTQSPTHLIKTRGQQVTLRCSPKSGHDTVSWYQQALGQGPQFIFQYYEEEERQRGNFPDRFSGHQFPNYSSELNVNALLLGDSALYLCASSLIEGPRETQYFGPGTRLLVL.

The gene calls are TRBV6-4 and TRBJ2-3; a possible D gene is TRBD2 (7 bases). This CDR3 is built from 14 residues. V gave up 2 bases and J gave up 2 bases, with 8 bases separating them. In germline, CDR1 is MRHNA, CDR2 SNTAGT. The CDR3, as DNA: TGTGCCAGCAGTGACGGGGGGGCCACAGATACGCAGTATTTT. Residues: CASSDGGATDTQYF.

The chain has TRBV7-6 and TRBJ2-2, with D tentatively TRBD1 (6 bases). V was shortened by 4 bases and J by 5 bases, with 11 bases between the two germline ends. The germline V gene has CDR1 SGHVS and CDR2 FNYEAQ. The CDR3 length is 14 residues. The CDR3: CASSSNRATGELFF. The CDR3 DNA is TGTGCCAGCAGCTCTAACAGGGCTACCGGGGAGCTGTTTTTT.

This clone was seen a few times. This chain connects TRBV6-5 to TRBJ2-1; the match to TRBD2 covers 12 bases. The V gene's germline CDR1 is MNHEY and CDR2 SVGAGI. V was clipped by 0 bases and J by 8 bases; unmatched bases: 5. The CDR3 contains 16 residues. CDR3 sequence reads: CASSYSATSGSYEQFF. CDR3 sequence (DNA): TGTGCCAGCAGTTACTCGGCGACTAGCGGGAGCTATGAGCAGTTCTTC.

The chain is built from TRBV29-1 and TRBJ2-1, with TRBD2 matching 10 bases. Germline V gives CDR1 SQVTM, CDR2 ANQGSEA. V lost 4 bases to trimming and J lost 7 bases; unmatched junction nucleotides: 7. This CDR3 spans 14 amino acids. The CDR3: CSVGWASGSNEQFF. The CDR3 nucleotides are TGCAGCGTTGGTTGGGCTAGCGGGAGTAATGAGCAGTTCTTC.

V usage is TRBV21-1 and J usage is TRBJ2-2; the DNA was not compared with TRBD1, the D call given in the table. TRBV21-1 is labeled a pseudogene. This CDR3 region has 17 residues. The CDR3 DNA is TGTGCCAGCAGCTGCCACCCGACAGGGAGGAACACCGGGGAGCTGTTTTTT. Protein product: CASSCHPTGRNTGELFF.

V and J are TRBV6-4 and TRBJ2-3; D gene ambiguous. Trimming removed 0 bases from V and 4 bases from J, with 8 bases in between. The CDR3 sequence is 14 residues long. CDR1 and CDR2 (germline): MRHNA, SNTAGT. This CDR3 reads CASSDSWQADTQYF. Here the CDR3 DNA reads TGTGCCAGCAGTGACTCGTGGCAGGCAGATACGCAGTATTTT.

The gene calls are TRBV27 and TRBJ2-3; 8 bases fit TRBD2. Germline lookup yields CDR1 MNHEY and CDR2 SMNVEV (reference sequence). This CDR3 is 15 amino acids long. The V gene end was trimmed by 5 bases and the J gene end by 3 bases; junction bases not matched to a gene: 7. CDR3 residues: CASSPLSGGTDTQYF. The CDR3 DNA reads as TGTGCCAGCAGTCCCTTATCGGGAGGGACAGATACGCAGTATTTT.

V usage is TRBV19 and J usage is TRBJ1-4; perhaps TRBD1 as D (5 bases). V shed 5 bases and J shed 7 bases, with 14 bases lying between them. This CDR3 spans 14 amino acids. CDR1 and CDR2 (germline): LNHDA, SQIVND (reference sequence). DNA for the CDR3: TGTGCCAGTAGTCCCGGACAAGCGCCTGAAAAACTGTTTTTT. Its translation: CASSPGQAPEKLFF.

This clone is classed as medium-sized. CDR3 nucleotide sequence: TGTGCCAGCAGAGACCGGGACAGGGGGCGCGGGAGCAATCAGCCCCAGCATTTT. As protein: CASRDRDRGRGSNQPQHF. The chain is built from TRBV27 and TRBJ1-5; 12 bases map to TRBD1. CDR3 length equals 18 residues. V lost 6 bases, J lost 1 base, and 10 bases stayed unmatched. Germline V CDR1 and CDR2: MNHEY, SMNVEV (reference sequence).

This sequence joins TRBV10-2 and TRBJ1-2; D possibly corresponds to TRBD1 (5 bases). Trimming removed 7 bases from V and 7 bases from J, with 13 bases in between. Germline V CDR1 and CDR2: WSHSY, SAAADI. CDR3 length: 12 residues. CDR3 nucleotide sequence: TGCGCCAGCACCACCCGGGGGGTTGGCTACACCTTC. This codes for CASTTRGVGYTF.

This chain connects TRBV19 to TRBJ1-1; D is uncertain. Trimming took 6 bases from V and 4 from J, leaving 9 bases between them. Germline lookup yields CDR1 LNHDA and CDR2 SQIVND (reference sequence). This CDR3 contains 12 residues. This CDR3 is CASRERSTEAFF. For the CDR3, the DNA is TGTGCCAGTAGGGAGCGGTCCACTGAAGCTTTCTTT.

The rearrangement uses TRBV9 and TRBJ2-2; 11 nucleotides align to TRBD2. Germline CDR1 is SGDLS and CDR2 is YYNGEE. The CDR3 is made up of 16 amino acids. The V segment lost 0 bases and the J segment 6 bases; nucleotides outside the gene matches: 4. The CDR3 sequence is CASSVGLAGSPGELFF. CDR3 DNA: TGTGCCAGCAGCGTAGGACTAGCGGGGTCCCCCGGGGAGCTGTTTTTT. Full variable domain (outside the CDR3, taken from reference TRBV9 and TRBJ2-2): DSGVTQTPKHLITATGQRVTLRCSPRSGDLSVYWYQQSLDQGLQFLIQYYNGEERAKGNILERFSAQQFPDLHSELNLSSLELGDSALYFCASSVGLAGSPGELFFGEGSRLTVL.

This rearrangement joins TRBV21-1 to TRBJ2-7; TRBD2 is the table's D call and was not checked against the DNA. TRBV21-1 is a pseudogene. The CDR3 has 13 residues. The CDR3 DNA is TGTGCCAGCTTTAGCGGGAGTCCCCACGAGCAGTACTTC. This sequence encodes CASFSGSPHEQYF.

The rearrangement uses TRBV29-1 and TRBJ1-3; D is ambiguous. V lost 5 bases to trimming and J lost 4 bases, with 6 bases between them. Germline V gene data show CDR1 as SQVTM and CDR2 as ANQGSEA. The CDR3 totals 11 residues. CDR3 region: CSVQRGNTIYF. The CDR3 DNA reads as TGCAGCGTTCAGAGGGGAAACACCATATATTTT. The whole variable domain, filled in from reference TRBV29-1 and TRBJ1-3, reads SAVISQKPSRDICQRGTSLTIQCQVDSQVTMMFWYRQQPGQSLTLIATANQGSEATYESGFVIDKFPISRPNLTFSTLTVSNMSPEDSSIYLCSVQRGNTIYFGEGSWLTVV.

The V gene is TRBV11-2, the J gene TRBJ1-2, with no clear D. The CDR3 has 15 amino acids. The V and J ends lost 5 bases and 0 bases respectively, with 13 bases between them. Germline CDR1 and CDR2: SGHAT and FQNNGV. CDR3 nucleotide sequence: TGTGCCAGCAGCCAGACGGCGGGAGCTAACTATGGCTACACCTTC. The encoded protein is CASSQTAGANYGYTF.

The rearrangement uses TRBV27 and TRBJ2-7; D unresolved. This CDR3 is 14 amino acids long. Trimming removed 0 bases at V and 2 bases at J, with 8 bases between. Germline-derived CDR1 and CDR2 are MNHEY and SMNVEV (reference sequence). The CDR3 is CASSLSLVPYEQYF. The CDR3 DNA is TGTGCCAGCAGTTTATCGCTAGTTCCCTACGAGCAGTACTTC.